This T cell receptor (beta chain) emerged from a study of blood T cell repertoires in COVID-19. About the study: Collection of acute and convalescent COVID-19 samples took place in the United States, Italy and Spain. T cells, B-cell-depleted T cells, or PBMCs provided the cDNA or gDNA that served as material.

Libraries were prepared by immunoSEQ multiplex PCR; TCRdb keeps only in-frame clonotypes and omits some of them. The table records roughly 250,000 clones, about 91% of them present only once. The germline gives CDR1 MNHEY, CDR2 SMNVEV (reference sequence). V shed 4 bases, J shed 8 bases, and the junction held 13 bases outside the gene matches. This CDR3 region has 17 residues. The V and J genes are TRBV27 and TRBJ1-6; 8 bases line up with TRBD1. The source material was PBMCs or T cells enriched from blood (not recorded which). This clonotype originated in a woman aged 40 to 50 with acute COVID-19. The CDR3 DNA reads TGTGCCAGCAGTTCCCAAACGACAGGGGTGAGGCATTCACCCCTCCACTTT. Its protein product is CASSSQTTGVRHSPLHF.